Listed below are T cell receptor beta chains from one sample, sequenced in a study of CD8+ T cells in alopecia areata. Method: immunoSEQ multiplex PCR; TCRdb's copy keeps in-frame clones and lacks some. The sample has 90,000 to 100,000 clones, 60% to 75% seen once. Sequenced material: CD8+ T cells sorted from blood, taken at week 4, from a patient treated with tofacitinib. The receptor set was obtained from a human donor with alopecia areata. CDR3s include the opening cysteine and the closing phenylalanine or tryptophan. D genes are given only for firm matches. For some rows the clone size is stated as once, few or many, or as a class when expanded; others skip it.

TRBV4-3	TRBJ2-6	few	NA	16	CASSQERGSGANVLTF	TGCGCCAGCAGCCAGGAACGGGGCTCTGGGGCCAACGTCCTGACTTTC
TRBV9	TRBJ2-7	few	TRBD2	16	CASSVQAGGASYEQYF	TGTGCCAGCAGCGTACAAGCGGGAGGTGCCTCCTACGAGCAGTACTTC
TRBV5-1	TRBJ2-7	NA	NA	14	CASSRGQGGREQYF	TGCGCCAGCAGCCGAGGCCAAGGGGGACGCGAGCAGTACTTC
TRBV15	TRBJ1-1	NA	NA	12	CATSRVFPEAFF	TGTGCCACCAGCAGAGTATTCCCTGAAGCTTTCTTT
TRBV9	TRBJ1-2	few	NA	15	CASSVAGQLSYGYTF	TGTGCCAGCAGCGTAGCAGGCCAGTTATCCTATGGCTACACCTTC
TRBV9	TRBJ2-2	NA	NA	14	CASSVGRNTGELFF	TGTGCCAGCAGCGTAGGAAGGAACACCGGGGAGCTGTTTTTT
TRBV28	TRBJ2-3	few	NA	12	CASSQTTDTQYF	TGTGCCAGCAGCCAGACCACAGATACGCAGTATTTT
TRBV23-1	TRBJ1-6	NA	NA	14	CASIPGHHNSPLHF	TGCGCCAGCATTCCGGGACATCATAATTCACCCCTCCACTTT
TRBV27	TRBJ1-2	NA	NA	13	CASSPRLVEGYTF	TGTGCCAGCAGTCCCCGTCTGGTCGAGGGCTACACCTTC
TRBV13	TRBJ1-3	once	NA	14	CASSPPTSGNTIYF	TGTGCCAGCAGCCCCCCGACATCCGGAAACACCATATATTTT
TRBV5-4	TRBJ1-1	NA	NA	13	CASSLEQGTEAFF	TGTGCCAGCAGCTTGGAACAGGGCACTGAAGCTTTCTTT
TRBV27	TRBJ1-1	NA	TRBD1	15	CASRLNRGSKTEAFF	TGTGCCAGCAGACTTAACAGGGGATCGAAGACTGAAGCTTTCTTT
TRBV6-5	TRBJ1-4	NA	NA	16	CASSYDVPGSNEKLFF	TGTGCCAGCAGTTACGACGTGCCGGGGTCTAATGAAAAACTGTTTTTT
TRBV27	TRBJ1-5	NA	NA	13	CASSRGDSFPQHF	TGTGCCAGCAGTCGCGGGGATTCCTTCCCCCAGCATTTT
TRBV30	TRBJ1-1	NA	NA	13	CAWSFGVNTEAFF	TGTGCCTGGAGTTTCGGGGTGAACACTGAAGCTTTCTTT
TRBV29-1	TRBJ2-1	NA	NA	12	CSAIRTGNEQFF	TGCAGCGCCATAAGGACGGGGAATGAGCAGTTCTTC
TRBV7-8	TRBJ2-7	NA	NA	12	CASSLGRYEQYF	TGTGCCAGCAGCTTAGGGAGGTACGAGCAGTACTTC
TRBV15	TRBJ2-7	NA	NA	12	CATGAGGYEQYF	TGTGCCACCGGCGCAGGAGGTTACGAGCAGTACTTC
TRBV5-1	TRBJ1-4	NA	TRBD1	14	CASSPGQGKEKLFF	TGCGCCAGCAGCCCTGGACAGGGAAAAGAAAAACTGTTTTTT
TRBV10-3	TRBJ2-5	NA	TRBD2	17	CAISEEREAILQETQYF	TGTGCCATCAGTGAGGAGCGGGAGGCCATACTACAAGAGACCCAGTACTTC
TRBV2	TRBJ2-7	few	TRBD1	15	CASSERGQVAYEQYF	TGTGCCAGCAGTGAGCGGGGACAGGTCGCCTACGAGCAGTACTTC